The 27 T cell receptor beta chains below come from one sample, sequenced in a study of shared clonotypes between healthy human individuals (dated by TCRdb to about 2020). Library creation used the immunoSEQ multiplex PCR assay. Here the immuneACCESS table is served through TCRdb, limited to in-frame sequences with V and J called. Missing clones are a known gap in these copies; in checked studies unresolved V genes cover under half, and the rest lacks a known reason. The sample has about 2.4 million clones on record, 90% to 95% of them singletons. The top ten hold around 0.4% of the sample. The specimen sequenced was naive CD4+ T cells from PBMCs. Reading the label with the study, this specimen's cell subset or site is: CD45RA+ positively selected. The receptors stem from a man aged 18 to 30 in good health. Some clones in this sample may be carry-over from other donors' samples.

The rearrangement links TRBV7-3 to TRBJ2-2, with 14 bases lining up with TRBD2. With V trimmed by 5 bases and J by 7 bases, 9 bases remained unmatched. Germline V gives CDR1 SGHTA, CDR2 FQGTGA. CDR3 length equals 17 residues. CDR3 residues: CASSPGLAGGVGGELFF. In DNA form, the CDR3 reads TGTGCCAGCAGCCCAGGACTAGCGGGAGGTGTAGGCGGGGAGCTGTTTTTT.

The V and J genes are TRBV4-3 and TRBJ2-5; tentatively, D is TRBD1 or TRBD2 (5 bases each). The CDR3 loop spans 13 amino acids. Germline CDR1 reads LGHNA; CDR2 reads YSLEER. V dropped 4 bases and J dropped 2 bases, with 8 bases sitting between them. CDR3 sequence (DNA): TGCGCCAGCAGCCGGGGCGGGCAAGAGACCCAGTACTTC. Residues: CASSRGGQETQYF.

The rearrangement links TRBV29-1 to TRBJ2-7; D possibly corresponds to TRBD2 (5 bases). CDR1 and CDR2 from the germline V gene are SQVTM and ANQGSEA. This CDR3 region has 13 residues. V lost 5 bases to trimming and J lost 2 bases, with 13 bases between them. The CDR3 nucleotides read TGCAGCGTTTCCGGGATAGTTACCTACGAGCAGTACTTC. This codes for CSVSGIVTYEQYF.

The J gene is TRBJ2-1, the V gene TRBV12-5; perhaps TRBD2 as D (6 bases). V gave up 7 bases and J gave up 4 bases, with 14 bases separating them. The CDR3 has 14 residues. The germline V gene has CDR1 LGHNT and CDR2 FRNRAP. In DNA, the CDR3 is TGTGCTAGTGCCACCCGGACTACATACAATGAGCAGTTCTTC. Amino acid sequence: CASATRTTYNEQFF.

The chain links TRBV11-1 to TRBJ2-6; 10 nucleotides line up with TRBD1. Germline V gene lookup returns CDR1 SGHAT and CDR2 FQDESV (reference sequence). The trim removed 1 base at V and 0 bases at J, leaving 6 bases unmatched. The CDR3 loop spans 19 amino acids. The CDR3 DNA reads TGTGCCAGCAGCTTAGTTTTGGGACAGGGGAGCTCTGGGGCCAACGTCCTGACTTTC. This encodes CASSLVLGQGSSGANVLTF.

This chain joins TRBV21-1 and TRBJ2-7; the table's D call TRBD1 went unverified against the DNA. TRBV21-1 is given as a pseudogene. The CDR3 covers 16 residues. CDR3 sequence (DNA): TGTGCCAGCAGCGGACACAGGGGGGCACACTCCTACGAGCAGTACTTC. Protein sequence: CASSGHRGAHSYEQYF.

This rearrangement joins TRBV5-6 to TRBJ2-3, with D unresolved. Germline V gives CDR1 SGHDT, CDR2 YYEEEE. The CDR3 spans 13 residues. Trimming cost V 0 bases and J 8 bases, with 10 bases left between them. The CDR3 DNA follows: TGTGCCAGCAGCTTGGGGCCACCAGGTACGCAGTATTTT. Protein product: CASSLGPPGTQYF.

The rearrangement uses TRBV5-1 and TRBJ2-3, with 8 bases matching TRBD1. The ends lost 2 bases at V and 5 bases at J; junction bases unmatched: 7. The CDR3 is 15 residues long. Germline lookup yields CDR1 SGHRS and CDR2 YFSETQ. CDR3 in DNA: TGCGCCAGCAGCTTCGCGGGACAGGAGTTAGATACGCAGTATTTT. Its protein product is CASSFAGQELDTQYF.

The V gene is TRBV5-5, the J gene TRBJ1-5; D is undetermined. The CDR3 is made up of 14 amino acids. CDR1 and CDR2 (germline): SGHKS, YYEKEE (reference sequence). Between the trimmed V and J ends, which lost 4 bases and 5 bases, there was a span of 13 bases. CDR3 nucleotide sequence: TGTGCCAGCAGCCCAATAGGTGGGGATCAGCCCCAGCATTTT. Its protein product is CASSPIGGDQPQHF.

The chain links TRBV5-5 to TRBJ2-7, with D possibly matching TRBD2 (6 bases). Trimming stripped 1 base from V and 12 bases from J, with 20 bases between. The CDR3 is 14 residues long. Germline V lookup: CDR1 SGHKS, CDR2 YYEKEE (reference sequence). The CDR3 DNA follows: TGTGCCAGCAGCTTGTATCTTCCGGGGGAGAGCGCGTACTTC. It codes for CASSLYLPGESAYF.

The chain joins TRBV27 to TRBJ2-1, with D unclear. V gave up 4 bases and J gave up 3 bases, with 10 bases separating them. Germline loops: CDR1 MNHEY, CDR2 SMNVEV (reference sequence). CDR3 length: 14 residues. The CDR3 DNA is TGTGCCAGCAGTTCGTCCGTCGGCTACAATGAGCAGTTCTTC. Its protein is CASSSSVGYNEQFF.

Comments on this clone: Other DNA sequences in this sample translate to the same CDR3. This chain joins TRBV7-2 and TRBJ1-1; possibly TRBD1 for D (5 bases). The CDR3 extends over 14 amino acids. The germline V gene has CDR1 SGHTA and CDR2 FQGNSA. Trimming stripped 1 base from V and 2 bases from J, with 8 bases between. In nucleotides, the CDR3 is TGTGCCAGCAGCTTAGTAAGGGGAAACACTGAAGCTTTCTTT. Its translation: CASSLVRGNTEAFF. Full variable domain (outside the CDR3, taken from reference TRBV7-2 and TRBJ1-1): GAGVSQSPSNKVTEKGKDVELRCDPISGHTALYWYRQSLGQGLEFLIYFQGNSAPDKSGLPSDRFSAERTGGSVSTLTIQRTQQEDSAVYLCASSLVRGNTEAFFGQGTRLTVV.

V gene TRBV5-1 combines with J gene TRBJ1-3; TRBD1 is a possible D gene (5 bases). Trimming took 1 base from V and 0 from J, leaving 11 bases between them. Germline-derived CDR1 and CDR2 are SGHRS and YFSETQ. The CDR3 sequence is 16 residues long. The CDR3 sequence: CASSLLGGISGNTIYF. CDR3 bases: TGCGCCAGCAGCTTGCTGGGGGGGATCTCTGGAAACACCATATATTTT.

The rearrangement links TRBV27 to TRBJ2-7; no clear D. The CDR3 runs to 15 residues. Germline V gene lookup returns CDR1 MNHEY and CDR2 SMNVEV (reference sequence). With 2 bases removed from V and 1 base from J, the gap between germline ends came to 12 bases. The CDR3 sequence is CASSLKGLPSYEQYF. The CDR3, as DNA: TGTGCCAGCAGTTTAAAGGGCCTGCCTTCCTACGAGCAGTACTTC.

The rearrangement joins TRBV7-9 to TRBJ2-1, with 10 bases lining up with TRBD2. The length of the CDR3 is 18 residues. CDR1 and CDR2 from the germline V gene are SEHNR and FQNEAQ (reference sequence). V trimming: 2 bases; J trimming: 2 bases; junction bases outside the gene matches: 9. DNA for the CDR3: TGTGCCAGCAGCTTAAGACACGGCGGGACTAGCGCCTACAATGAGCAGTTCTTC. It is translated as CASSLRHGGTSAYNEQFF. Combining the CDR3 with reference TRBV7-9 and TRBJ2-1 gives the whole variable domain DTGVSQNPRHKITKRGQNVTFRCDPISEHNRLYWYRQTLGQGPEFLTYFQNEAQLEKSRLLSDRFSAERPKGSFSTLEIQRTEQGDSAMYLCASSLRHGGTSAYNEQFFGPGTRLTVL.

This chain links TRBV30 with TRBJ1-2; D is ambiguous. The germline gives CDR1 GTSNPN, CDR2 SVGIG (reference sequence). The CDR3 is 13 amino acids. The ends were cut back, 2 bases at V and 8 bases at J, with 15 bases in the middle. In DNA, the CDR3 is TGTGCCTGGAGTCCCCAGGCGGGAATGGGCTACACCTTC. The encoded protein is CAWSPQAGMGYTF.

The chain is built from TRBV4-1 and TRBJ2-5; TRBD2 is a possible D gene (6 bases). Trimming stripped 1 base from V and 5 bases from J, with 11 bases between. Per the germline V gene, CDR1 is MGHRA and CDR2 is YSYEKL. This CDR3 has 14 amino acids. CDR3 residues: CASSQASARETQYF. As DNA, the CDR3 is TGCGCCAGCAGCCAAGCTAGCGCAAGGGAGACCCAGTACTTC.

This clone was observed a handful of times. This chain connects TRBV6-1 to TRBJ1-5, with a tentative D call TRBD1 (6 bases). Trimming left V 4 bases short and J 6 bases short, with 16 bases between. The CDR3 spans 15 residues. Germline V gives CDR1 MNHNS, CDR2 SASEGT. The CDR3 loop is CASSGVRGGIQPQHF. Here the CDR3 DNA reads TGTGCCAGCAGTGGAGTGAGAGGGGGAATTCAGCCCCAGCATTTT.

The CDR3 loop is CASSSGAAHEQYF. CDR3 bases: TGTGCCAGCAGTTCCGGGGCTGCCCACGAGCAGTACTTC. The chain is built from TRBV28 and TRBJ2-7, with D possibly being TRBD1 or TRBD2 (5 bases each). The germline CDR1 and CDR2 sequences are MDHEN and SYDVKM. V lost 4 bases and J 5 bases, leaving 12 bases between the germline ends. The CDR3 has 13 residues.

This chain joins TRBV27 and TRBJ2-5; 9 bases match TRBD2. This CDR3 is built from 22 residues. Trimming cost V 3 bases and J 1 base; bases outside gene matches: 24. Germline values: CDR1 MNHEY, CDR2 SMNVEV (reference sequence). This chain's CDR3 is CASSLEETSGGKPRGSQETQYF. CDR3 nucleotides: TGTGCCAGCAGTTTGGAAGAGACTAGCGGAGGGAAACCCCGGGGGTCCCAAGAGACCCAGTACTTC.

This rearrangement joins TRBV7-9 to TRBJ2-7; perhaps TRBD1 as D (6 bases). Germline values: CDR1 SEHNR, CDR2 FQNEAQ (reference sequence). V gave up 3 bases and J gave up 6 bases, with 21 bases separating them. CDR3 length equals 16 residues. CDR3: CASSFSTGPGVGEQYF. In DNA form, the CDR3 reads TGTGCCAGCAGCTTCTCAACGGGACCAGGGGTGGGCGAGCAGTACTTC.

Here the CDR3 DNA reads TGTGCCAGCAGCCCCGGGACAGGGGGCTTTTTTCCGTTCTTC. It codes for CASSPGTGGFFPFF. This chain joins TRBV6-6 and TRBJ2-1; 12 bases line up with TRBD1. The length of the CDR3 is 14 residues. Germline CDR1 reads MNHNY; CDR2 reads SVGAGI (reference sequence). V shed 6 bases, J shed 15 bases, and the junction held 12 bases outside the gene matches.

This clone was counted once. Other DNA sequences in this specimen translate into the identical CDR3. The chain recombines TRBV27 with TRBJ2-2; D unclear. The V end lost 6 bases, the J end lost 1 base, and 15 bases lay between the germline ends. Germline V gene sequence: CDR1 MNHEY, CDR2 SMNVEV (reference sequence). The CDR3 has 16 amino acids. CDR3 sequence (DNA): TGTGCCAGCAGGATACGCCCGATTCAGAACACCGGGGAGCTGTTTTTT. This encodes CASRIRPIQNTGELFF.

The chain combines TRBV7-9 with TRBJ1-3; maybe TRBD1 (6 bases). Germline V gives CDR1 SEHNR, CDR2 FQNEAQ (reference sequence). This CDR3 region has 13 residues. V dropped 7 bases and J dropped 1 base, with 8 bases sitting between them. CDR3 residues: CASTGTSGNTIYF. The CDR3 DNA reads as TGTGCCAGCACCGGGACATCTGGAAACACCATATATTTT.

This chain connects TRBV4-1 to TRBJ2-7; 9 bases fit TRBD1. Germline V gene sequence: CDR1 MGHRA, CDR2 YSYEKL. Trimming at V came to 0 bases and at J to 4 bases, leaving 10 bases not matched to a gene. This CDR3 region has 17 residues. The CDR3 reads CASSQEGEGTGRYEQYF. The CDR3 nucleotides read TGCGCCAGCAGCCAAGAAGGGGAGGGGACAGGGAGATACGAGCAGTACTTC.

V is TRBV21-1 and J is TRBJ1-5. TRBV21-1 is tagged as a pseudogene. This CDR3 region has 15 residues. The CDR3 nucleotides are TGTGCCAGCAGCTCTAGGGCGGCATCGAATCAGCCCCAGCATTTT. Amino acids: CASSSRAASNQPQHF.

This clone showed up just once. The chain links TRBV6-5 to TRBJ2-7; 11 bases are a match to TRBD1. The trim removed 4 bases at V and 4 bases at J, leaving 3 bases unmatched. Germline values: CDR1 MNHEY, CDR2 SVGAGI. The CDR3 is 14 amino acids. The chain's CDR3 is CASSWTGGGYEQYF. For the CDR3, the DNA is TGTGCCAGCAGTTGGACAGGGGGCGGGTACGAGCAGTACTTC.